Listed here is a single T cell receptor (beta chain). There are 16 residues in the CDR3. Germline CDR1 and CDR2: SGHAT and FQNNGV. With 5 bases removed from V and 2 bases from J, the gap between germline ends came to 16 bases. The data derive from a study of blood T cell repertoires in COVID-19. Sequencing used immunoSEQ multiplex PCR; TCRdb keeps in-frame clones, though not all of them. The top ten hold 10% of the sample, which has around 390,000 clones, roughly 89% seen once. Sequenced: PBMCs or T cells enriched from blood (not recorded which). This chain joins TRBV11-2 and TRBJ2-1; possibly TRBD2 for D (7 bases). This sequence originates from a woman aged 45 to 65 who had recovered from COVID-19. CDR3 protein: CASSPRGALTYNEQFF. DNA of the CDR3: TGTGCCAGCAGCCCCCGGGGGGCGTTAACCTACAATGAGCAGTTCTTC.